The 5 T cell receptor beta chains listed next were all sequenced from one sample in a study of cytomegalovirus exposure and HLA in healthy donors. The PCR had 60 Vbeta and 13 Jbeta primers. Data came from immunoSEQ multiplex PCR; TCRdb stores just in-frame clones and leaves some out. The table includes about 200,000 clones, approximately 78% detected once. Sequenced: PBMCs. These receptor sequences come from a woman in her forties or fifties in good health and CMV-seropositive.

The gene calls are TRBV5-1 and TRBJ2-1; TRBD1 aligns across 10 bases. V lost 6 bases and J lost 3; bases outside the gene matches: 6. CDR1 and CDR2 from the germline V gene are SGHRS and YFSETQ. The CDR3 length is 15 residues. The CDR3 DNA is TGCGCCAGCAACGTGGGACAGGGGATCTACAATGAGCAGTTCTTC. It codes for CASNVGQGIYNEQFF.

J is TRBJ2-1 and V is TRBV10-1, with 15 bases fitting TRBD2. V was clipped by 4 bases and J by 5 bases; unmatched bases: 3. The germline gives CDR1 WNHNN, CDR2 SYGVQD (reference sequence). The CDR3 is 16 residues long. This CDR3 reads CASSVGTSGGNNEQFF. The CDR3 DNA reads as TGCGCCAGCAGTGTTGGGACTAGCGGGGGGAACAATGAGCAGTTCTTC.

The CDR3 loop reads CATSRDRGRGATDTQYF. The CDR3 DNA reads TGTGCCACCAGCAGGGACAGGGGAAGAGGGGCCACAGATACGCAGTATTTT. V gene TRBV15 combines with J gene TRBJ2-3; 9 positions agree with TRBD1. From germline, CDR1 is LNHNV and CDR2 YYDKDF (reference sequence). V lost 3 bases, J lost 2 bases, and 9 bases stayed unmatched. The CDR3 extends over 17 amino acids.

J is TRBJ2-3 and V is TRBV6-5; weak D call: TRBD2 (5 bases). CDR1 and CDR2 (germline): MNHEY, SVGAGI. The germline V and J ends were trimmed by 5 bases and 5 bases, with 11 bases remaining between them. The CDR3 spans 13 residues. The CDR3 region has the DNA TGTGCCAGCAGTCTCGAGGGTGAAGATACGCAGTATTTT. Protein product: CASSLEGEDTQYF.

The V gene is TRBV5-5, the J gene TRBJ2-7; 9 bases are a match to TRBD1. The V gene end was trimmed by 3 bases and the J gene end by 1 base; junction bases not matched to a gene: 5. Germline V gene sequence: CDR1 SGHKS, CDR2 YYEKEE (reference sequence). This CDR3 comprises 15 residues. CDR3 nucleotide sequence: TGTGCCAGCAGCTCGGGACAGGGTTGGTCCTACGAGCAGTACTTC. This gives the protein CASSSGQGWSYEQYF.